One sample yielded the 22 T cell receptor beta chains listed below, sequenced in a study of control samples from healthy donors and cancer patients. The data were produced by immunoSEQ multiplex PCR, yet TCRdb's version contains in-frame clones alone and is incomplete. The sample contains some 140,000 clones, approximately 96% of which appear only once. The specimen was blood. These receptors originate from a man aged 35 to 55 in good health.

The rearrangement uses TRBV6-5 and TRBJ2-2; possibly TRBD1 or TRBD2 for D (6 bases each). V lost 4 bases to trimming and J lost 4 bases, with 13 bases between them. This CDR3 is 15 amino acids long. From germline, CDR1 is MNHEY and CDR2 SVGAGI. The CDR3 is CASSSRGAGTGELFF. The CDR3, as DNA: TGTGCCAGCAGTTCAAGGGGGGCGGGCACCGGGGAGCTGTTTTTT.

The V call is TRBV5-1, the J call TRBJ2-7, with D possibly called TRBD1 or TRBD2 (5 bases each). The CDR3 loop spans 14 amino acids. Trimming stripped 4 bases from V and 5 bases from J, with 16 bases between. CDR1 SGHRS and CDR2 YFSETQ come from the germline V gene. The CDR3, as DNA: TGCGCCAGCAGCCCACGGGACGGTCTTGACGAGCAGTACTTC. As protein: CASSPRDGLDEQYF.

This rearrangement joins TRBV19 to TRBJ2-2, with D maybe TRBD2 (6 bases). In germline, CDR1 is LNHDA, CDR2 SQIVND (reference sequence). The CDR3 runs to 17 residues. The V and J ends lost 5 bases and 1 base respectively, with 17 bases between them. CDR3 amino acids: CASSFKPGLMNTGELFF. The CDR3 bases are TGTGCCAGTAGTTTCAAACCGGGACTGATGAACACCGGGGAGCTGTTTTTT.

CDR3 bases: TGTGCCAGCAGCCACCGCGGGGTCTATAATTCACCCCTCCACTTT. Protein sequence: CASSHRGVYNSPLHF. The chain combines TRBV14 with TRBJ1-6; D remains ambiguous. Per the germline V gene, CDR1 is SGHDN and CDR2 is FVKESK. CDR3 length: 15 residues. Trimming pared 3 bases from V and 3 bases from J, leaving 9 bases between.

The V gene is TRBV5-5, the J gene TRBJ1-2; D is unclear. The CDR3 has 14 residues. The germline V gene has CDR1 SGHKS and CDR2 YYEKEE (reference sequence). Deletions cut 0 bases from V and 0 bases from J, with 6 bases between. The CDR3 region has the DNA TGTGCCAGCAGCTTGGACAGAGCTAACTATGGCTACACCTTC. Its translation: CASSLDRANYGYTF. Drawing the rest from reference TRBV5-5 and TRBJ1-2, the complete variable domain is DAGVTQSPTHLIKTRGQQVTLRCSPISGHKSVSWYQQVLGQGPQFIFQYYEKEERGRGNFPDRFSARQFPNYSSELNVNALLLGDSALYLCASSLDRANYGYTFGSGTRLTVV.

In this sample, this clone turned up once. The chain links TRBV24-1 to TRBJ1-2, with D hard to call. Deletions cut 4 bases from V and 5 bases from J, with 16 bases between. Germline assignment: CDR1 KGHDR and CDR2 SFDVKD. The CDR3 runs 15 residues. The CDR3 sequence: CATSDSGLPSYGYTF. The CDR3 DNA reads as TGTGCCACCAGTGACTCGGGATTGCCTTCGTATGGCTACACCTTC.

The J gene is TRBJ1-2, the V gene TRBV30; D not certain. There are 13 residues in the CDR3. Trimming took 0 bases from V and 2 from J, leaving 7 bases between them. From germline, CDR1 is GTSNPN and CDR2 SVGIG (reference sequence). The CDR3: CAWSVGSNYGYTF. The CDR3 nucleotides are TGTGCCTGGAGTGTGGGCTCGAACTATGGCTACACCTTC.

The chain employs TRBV2 and TRBJ2-2; the D is unclear. V lost 4 bases, J lost 0 bases, and 3 bases lay in between. Per the germline V gene, CDR1 is SNHLY and CDR2 is FYNNEI. The CDR3 is 13 amino acids. For the CDR3, the DNA is TGTGCCAGCAGTGCAACGAACACCGGGGAGCTGTTTTTT. Translated: CASSATNTGELFF. The whole variable domain, remainder taken from reference TRBV2 and TRBJ2-2, is EPEVTQTPSHQVTQMGQEVILRCVPISNHLYFYWYRQILGQKVEFLVSFYNNEISEKSEIFDDQFSVERPDGSNFTLKIRSTKLEDSAMYFCASSATNTGELFFGEGSRLTVL.

This chain uses TRBV7-9 with TRBJ2-5, with TRBD2 matching 7 bases. Per the germline V gene, CDR1 is SEHNR and CDR2 is FQNEAQ (reference sequence). CDR3 length equals 17 residues. The V and J ends lost 1 base and 1 base, in that order; junction bases with no gene match: 9. CDR3 bases: TGTGCCAGCAGCTTAGGGGTCGGGGGACTACCCCAAGAGACCCAGTACTTC. The encoded protein is CASSLGVGGLPQETQYF.

The gene calls are TRBV27 and TRBJ1-2; 8 bases agree with TRBD1. The CDR3 has 15 residues. Germline CDR1 is MNHEY and CDR2 is SMNVEV (reference sequence). Losses at the gene ends were 3 bases for V and 3 bases for J; bases not matched to a gene: 6. The CDR3 loop is CASSFGRGRDYGYTF. The CDR3 bases are TGTGCCAGCAGTTTTGGCAGGGGGCGTGACTATGGCTACACCTTC.

CDR3 loop: CASSAGQGSYEQYF. The DNA for the CDR3 is TGTGCCAGCAGTGCGGGACAGGGGTCCTACGAGCAGTACTTC. The J gene is TRBJ2-7, the V gene TRBV6-2 or TRBV6-3; 10 bases fit TRBD1. V shed 5 bases, J shed 1 base, and the junction held 2 bases outside the gene matches. The CDR3 sequence is 14 residues long. From germline, CDR1 is MNHEY and CDR2 SVGEGT.

The rearrangement joins TRBV4-3 to TRBJ2-7; TRBD2 might be the D (6 bases). The CDR3 sequence is 15 residues long. V shed 3 bases and J shed 0 bases, with 12 bases lying between them. The germline CDR1 and CDR2 sequences are LGHNA and YSLEER. The CDR3 region is CASSHRDGSSYEQYF. In DNA, the CDR3 is TGCGCCAGCAGCCATCGGGACGGGAGCTCCTACGAGCAGTACTTC.

The chain employs TRBV12-3 or TRBV12-4 and TRBJ1-5; D gene ambiguous. This CDR3 is built from 12 residues. V was clipped by 1 base and J by 11 bases, with 9 bases between them. CDR3 bases: TGTGCCAGCAGTTTAGGTTGGACCACCCAGCATTTT. Residues: CASSLGWTTQHF.

This clone is a singleton in its sample. The rearrangement joins TRBV5-5 to TRBJ2-7; weak D call: TRBD1 (6 bases). The CDR3 consists of 14 residues. V was cut by 4 bases and J by 6 bases, with 17 bases left in between. Germline CDR1 is SGHKS and CDR2 is YYEKEE (reference sequence). As DNA, the CDR3 is TGTGCCAGCAGCGGCCCTACAGGGTTAGGCGAGCAGTACTTC. This encodes CASSGPTGLGEQYF.

The chain employs TRBV11-2 and TRBJ1-2, with 7 positions matching TRBD1. The germline V gene has CDR1 SGHAT and CDR2 FQNNGV. The CDR3 is made up of 15 amino acids. The V segment lost 5 bases and the J segment 4 bases; nucleotides outside the gene matches: 10. The CDR3 nucleotides are TGTGCCAGCAGCGTACAGGGGTATGATGGCTATGGCTACACCTTC. This translates into CASSVQGYDGYGYTF.

The chain is built from TRBV4-2 and TRBJ2-5; 11 nucleotides line up with TRBD2. The ends lost 4 bases at V and 2 bases at J; junction bases unmatched: 9. The CDR3 runs to 17 residues. Germline lookup yields CDR1 LGHNA and CDR2 YNFKEQ. The CDR3 DNA reads as TGTGCCAGCAGCCGGATAGCGGGGGGGCCCCAACAAGAGACCCAGTACTTC. Encoded protein: CASSRIAGGPQQETQYF.

The J gene is TRBJ1-2, the V gene TRBV4-1, with TRBD1 as a possible D gene (5 bases). The CDR3 has 15 amino acids. Germline loops: CDR1 MGHRA, CDR2 YSYEKL. The germline V and J ends were trimmed by 3 bases and 2 bases, with 13 bases remaining between them. The CDR3 sequence is CASSQGKGYNYGYTF. The CDR3 coding sequence is TGCGCCAGCAGCCAGGGAAAGGGGTACAACTATGGCTACACCTTC.

This clone came up once. This rearrangement joins TRBV12-3 or TRBV12-4 to TRBJ1-1; D call uncertain. CDR3 length: 12 residues. The V end was cut by 3 bases, the J end by 11 bases, with 13 bases between. The CDR3 loop is CASSLKVSAAFF. CDR3 nucleotide sequence: TGTGCCAGCAGTTTGAAGGTCTCTGCGGCTTTCTTT.

This clone was recorded only once. The J gene is TRBJ1-2, the V gene TRBV18; no clear D. CDR1 and CDR2 from the germline V gene are KGHSH and LQKENI. CDR3 size: 14 residues. V lost 3 bases, J lost 5 bases, and 13 bases lay in between. The CDR3 region has the DNA TGTGCCAGCTCACCGTTGGACGCCGTTTATGGCTACACCTTC. Translation gives CASSPLDAVYGYTF.

The chain has TRBV7-2 and TRBJ2-3, with D perhaps TRBD2 (6 bases). The CDR3 totals 15 residues. With 0 bases removed from V and 0 bases from J, the gap between germline ends came to 7 bases. Germline CDR1 reads SGHTA; CDR2 reads FQGNSA. The CDR3 is CASSLAGTSTDTQYF. The CDR3 DNA reads as TGTGCCAGCAGCTTAGCGGGGACTAGCACAGATACGCAGTATTTT.

This clone was picked up a small number of times. CDR3 DNA: TGTGCCAGCAATAATTCACCCCTCCACTTT. Its protein is CASNNSPLHF. The genes are TRBV6-5 and TRBJ1-6; D is undetermined. The V gene's germline CDR1 is MNHEY and CDR2 SVGAGI. There are 10 residues in the CDR3. Trimming took off 7 bases at V and 5 bases at J, with 0 bases between the two ends.

This chain uses TRBV7-8 with TRBJ1-2; unclear D gene. The germline V and J ends were trimmed by 7 bases and 2 bases, with 11 bases remaining between them. This CDR3 contains 13 residues. The germline V gene has CDR1 SGHVS and CDR2 FQNEAQ. DNA for the CDR3: TGTGCCAGCAAGGACGGGCCCAACTATGGCTACACCTTC. Amino acids: CASKDGPNYGYTF.